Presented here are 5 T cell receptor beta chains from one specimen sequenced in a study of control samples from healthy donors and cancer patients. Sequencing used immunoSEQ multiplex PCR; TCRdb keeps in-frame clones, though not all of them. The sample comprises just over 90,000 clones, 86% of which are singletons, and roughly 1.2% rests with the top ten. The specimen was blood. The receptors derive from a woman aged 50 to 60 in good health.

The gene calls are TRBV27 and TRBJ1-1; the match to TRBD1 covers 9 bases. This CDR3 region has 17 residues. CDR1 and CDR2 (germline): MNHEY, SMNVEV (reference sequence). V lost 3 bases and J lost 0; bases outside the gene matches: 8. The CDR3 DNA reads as TGTGCCAGCAGTTTGCCCTTGACAGGGGGGATGAACACTGAAGCTTTCTTT. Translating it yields CASSLPLTGGMNTEAFF.

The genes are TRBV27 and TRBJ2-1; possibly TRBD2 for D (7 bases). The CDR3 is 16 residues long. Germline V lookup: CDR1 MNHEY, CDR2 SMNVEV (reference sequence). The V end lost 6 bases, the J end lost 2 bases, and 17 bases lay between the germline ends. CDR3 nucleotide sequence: TGTGCCAGCAGCCTTACCGGGGGGCGGGCCTACAATGAGCAGTTCTTC. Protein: CASSLTGGRAYNEQFF.

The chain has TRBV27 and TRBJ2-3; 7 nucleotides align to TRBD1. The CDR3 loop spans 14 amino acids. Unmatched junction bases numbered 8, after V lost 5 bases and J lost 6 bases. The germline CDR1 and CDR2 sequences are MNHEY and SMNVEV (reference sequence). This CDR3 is CASSPRTRGDTQYF. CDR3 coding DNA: TGTGCCAGCAGTCCCCGGACCAGGGGGGATACGCAGTATTTT.

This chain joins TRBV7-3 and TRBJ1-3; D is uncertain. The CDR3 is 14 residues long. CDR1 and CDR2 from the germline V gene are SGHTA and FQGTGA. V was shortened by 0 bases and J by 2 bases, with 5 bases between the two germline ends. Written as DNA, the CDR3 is TGTGCCAGCAGCTTAACAGGGACTGGAAACACCATATATTTT. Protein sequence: CASSLTGTGNTIYF.

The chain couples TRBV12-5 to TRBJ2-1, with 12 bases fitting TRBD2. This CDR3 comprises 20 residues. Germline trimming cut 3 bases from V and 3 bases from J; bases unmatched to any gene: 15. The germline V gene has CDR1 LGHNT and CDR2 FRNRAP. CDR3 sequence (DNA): TGTGCTAGTGGTTTTAGGACCCACTGGACTAGCGGGATTGACTACAATGAGCAGTTCTTC. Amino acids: CASGFRTHWTSGIDYNEQFF.